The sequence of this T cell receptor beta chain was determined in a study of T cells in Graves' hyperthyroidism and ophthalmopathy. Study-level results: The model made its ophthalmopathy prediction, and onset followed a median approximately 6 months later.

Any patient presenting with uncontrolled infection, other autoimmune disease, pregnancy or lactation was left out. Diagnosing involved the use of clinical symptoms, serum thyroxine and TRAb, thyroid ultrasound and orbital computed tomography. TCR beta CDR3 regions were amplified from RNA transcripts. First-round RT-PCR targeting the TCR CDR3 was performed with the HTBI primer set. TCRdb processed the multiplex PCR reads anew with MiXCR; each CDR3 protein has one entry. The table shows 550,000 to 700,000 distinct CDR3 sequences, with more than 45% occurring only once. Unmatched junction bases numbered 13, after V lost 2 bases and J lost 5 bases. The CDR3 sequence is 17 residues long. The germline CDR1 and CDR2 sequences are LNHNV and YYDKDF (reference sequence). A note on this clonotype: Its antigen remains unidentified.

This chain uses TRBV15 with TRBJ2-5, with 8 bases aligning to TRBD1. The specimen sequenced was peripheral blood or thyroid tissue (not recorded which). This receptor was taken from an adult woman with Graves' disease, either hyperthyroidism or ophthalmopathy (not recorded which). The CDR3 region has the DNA TGTGCCACCAGCAGACCCGACGAGACAGGGGAGTGGGAGACCCAGTACTTC. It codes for CATSRPDETGEWETQYF. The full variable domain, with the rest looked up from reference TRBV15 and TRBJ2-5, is DAMVIQNPRYQVTQFGKPVTLSCSQTLNHNVMYWYQQKSSQAPKLLFHYYDKDFNNEADTPDNFQSRRPNTSFCFLDIRSPGLGDTAMYLCATSRPDETGEWETQYFGPGTRLLVL.